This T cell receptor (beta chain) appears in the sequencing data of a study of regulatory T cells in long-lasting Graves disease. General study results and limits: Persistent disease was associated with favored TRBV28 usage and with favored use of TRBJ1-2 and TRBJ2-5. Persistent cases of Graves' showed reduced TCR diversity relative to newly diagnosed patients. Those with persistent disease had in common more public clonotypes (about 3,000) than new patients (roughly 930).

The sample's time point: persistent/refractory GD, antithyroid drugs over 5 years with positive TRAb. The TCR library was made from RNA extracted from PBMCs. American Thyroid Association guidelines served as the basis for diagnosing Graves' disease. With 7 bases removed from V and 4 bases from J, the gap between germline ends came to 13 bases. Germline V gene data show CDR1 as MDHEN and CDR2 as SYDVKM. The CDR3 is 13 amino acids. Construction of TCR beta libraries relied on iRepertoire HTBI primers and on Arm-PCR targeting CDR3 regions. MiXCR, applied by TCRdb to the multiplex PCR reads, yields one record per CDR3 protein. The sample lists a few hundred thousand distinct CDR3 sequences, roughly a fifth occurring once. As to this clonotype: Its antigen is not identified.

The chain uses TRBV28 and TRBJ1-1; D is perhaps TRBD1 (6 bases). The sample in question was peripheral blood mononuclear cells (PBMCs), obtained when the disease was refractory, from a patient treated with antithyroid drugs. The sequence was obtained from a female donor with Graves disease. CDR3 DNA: TGTGCCAGCATCAGACAGGCAGGCACTGAAGCTTTCTTT. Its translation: CASIRQAGTEAFF.